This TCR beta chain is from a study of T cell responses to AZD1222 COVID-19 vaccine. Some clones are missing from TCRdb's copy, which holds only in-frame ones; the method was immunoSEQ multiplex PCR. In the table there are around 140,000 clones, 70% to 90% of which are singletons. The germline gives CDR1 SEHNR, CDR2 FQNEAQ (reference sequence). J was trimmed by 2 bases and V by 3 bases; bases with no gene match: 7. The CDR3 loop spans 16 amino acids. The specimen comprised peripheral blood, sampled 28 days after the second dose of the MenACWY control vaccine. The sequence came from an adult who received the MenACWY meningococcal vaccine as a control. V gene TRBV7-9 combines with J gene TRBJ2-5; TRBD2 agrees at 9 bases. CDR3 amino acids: CASSLTSGAGQETQYF. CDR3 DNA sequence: TGTGCCAGCAGCTTGACTAGCGGAGCCGGGCAAGAGACCCAGTACTTC.